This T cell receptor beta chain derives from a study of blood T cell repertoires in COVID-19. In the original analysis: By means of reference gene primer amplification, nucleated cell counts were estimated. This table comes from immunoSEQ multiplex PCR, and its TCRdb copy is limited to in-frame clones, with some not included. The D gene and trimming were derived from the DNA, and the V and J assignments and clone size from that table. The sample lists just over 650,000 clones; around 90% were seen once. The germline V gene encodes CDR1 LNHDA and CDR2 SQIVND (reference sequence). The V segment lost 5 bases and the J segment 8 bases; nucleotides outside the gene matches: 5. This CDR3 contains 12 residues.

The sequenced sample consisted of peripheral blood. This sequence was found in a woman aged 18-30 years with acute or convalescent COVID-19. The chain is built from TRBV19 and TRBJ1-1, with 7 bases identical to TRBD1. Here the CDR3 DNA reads TGTGCCAGTAGTCCCCGGGACAGAGAAGCTTTCTTT. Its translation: CASSPRDREAFF.